These T cell receptor beta chains were read from a single sample in a study of vaccination effects on CD4 cells after COVID-19. For these TCRs, the target antigens are not known. Repertoires were generated with immunoSEQ multiplex PCR, while TCRdb's copy carries only in-frame clones and drops some. The table lists approximately 38,000 clones, around 73% of them singletons, with 6% to 8.5% in the top ten. Specimen: CD4+ T cells from PBMCs cultured without peptide, collected after COVID-19 vaccination. The receptors here all came from a human donor who received a COVID-19 vaccine. Each CDR3 is given with its conserved first and last residue. Only part of the rows carry a size: once, few, many, or a class if the clone is expanded.

clone size	V gene	J gene	CDR3 protein
few	TRBV30	TRBJ1-2	CAWSVLFRVGSGYTF
.	TRBV7-8	TRBJ2-5	CASSLQGGQETQYF
once	TRBV5-6	TRBJ2-3	CASSFGTVGTDTQYF
.	TRBV15	TRBJ2-5	CATSRGERASQETQYF
.	TRBV5-1	TRBJ2-2	CASSLRTPSTGELFF
.	TRBV7-8	TRBJ1-3	CASSLGWTNGGGNTIYF
.	TRBV29-1	TRBJ1-1	CSVLPLRNTEAFF
once	TRBV18	TRBJ1-6	CASSPGTGNFSPLHF
few	TRBV5-1	TRBJ2-7	CASRTGTPSTGQYF
.	TRBV2	TRBJ2-2	CASLQGDTGELFF
.	TRBV18	TRBJ1-1	CASSPLAKDTEAFF
.	TRBV7-7	TRBJ2-1	CASSWGPAGYNEQFF
.	TRBV6-6	TRBJ2-1	CASSPSTGREQFF
.	TRBV7-2	TRBJ2-7	CASSNSYEQYF
.	TRBV6-5	TRBJ2-2	CASSYSTGTNTGELFF
.	TRBV4-1	TRBJ2-2	CASSQVGRRGGMTGELFF
.	TRBV5-5	TRBJ1-6	CASSFSWANNSPLHF
.	TRBV19	TRBJ1-2	CASSIGQGNYGYTF
.	TRBV6-5	TRBJ1-1	CASSYKGQGMTEAFF
.	TRBV5-4	TRBJ2-7	CASSLDREGHEQYF
.	TRBV11-2	TRBJ1-2	CASSIMVEGDGYTF
.	TRBV3-1/TRBV3-2	TRBJ2-3	CASSPRSRGGDTQYF
.	TRBV11-2	TRBJ2-1	CASSLDRAREQFF
.	TRBV6-2/TRBV6-3	TRBJ2-3	CASSYGEADSTDTQYF
.	TRBV5-4	TRBJ2-7	CASSSGTSGEQYF
.	TRBV2	TRBJ1-5	CASSDRDSNQPQHF
.	TRBV3-1/TRBV3-2	TRBJ2-7	CASSSGTPFSYEQYF
.	TRBV5-4	TRBJ2-5	CASSPSSGFRETQYF
.	TRBV18	TRBJ1-1	CASSGDMNTEAFF
.	TRBV18	TRBJ2-3	CASLQGIGQDTQYF
few	TRBV10-1	TRBJ2-3	CASSESIGGSTDTQYF
.	TRBV5-1	TRBJ1-1	CASSLEGFGRTEAFF
once	TRBV7-9	TRBJ1-3	CASSPRTGSGNTIYF
.	TRBV7-9	TRBJ2-5	CASSSETQYF
few	TRBV6-6	TRBJ1-1	CASRESQGGSTEAFF
.	TRBV7-9	TRBJ2-3	CASGLALGTDTQYF
.	TRBV3-1/TRBV3-2	TRBJ1-5	CASSRGQGVGNQPQHF
.	TRBV29-1	TRBJ2-7	CSVDRLGEQYF
.	TRBV5-1	TRBJ1-5	CASSLGGVSNQPQHF
.	TRBV11-1	TRBJ2-7	CASSPGGQLLSYEQYF
.	TRBV6-2/TRBV6-3	TRBJ1-6	CASSFGTENSPLHF
few	TRBV5-1	TRBJ2-7	CASSLFLSSGRASSYEQYF
.	TRBV10-3	TRBJ2-3	CAISRLAGTDTQYF
.	TRBV12-3/TRBV12-4	TRBJ2-5	CASSSYRETQYF
.	TRBV18	TRBJ1-3	CASSSKNRVVGNTIYF
once	TRBV6-2/TRBV6-3	TRBJ2-5	CASSPIRSETQYF
.	TRBV5-1	TRBJ2-5	CASSLAGGTETQYF
.	TRBV5-4	TRBJ1-1	CASSSGRTSLNTEAFF
few	TRBV5-1	TRBJ2-2	CASSLNRGQATGELFF
few	TRBV2	TRBJ1-6	CASSPNSPLHF
few	TRBV10-3	TRBJ1-1	CAIRGDSAGIGAFF
.	TRBV18	TRBJ1-1	CASSPVADRGAGGTEAFF
.	TRBV7-9	TRBJ1-1	CASSLLENTEAFF
.	TRBV10-3	TRBJ1-3	CAISESTGGTGNTIYF
.	TRBV7-8	TRBJ2-6	CASSLRGGANVLTF